The clone carrying this TCR beta chain was observed a handful of times. Antigen: not known. The record originates from a study of identical twins. Broader study findings: Beta clonotypes that were abundant in cord blood contained fewer insertions, a pattern absent from memory repertoires. Within beta out-of-frame sequences, the excess sharing observed between twins was weaker. Out-of-frame alpha sequences common to twins were enriched for low generation probability.

Among all donors, each was a healthy Caucasian. TCRdb independently ran MiXCR on the 5' RACE reads; one entry per CDR3 protein. The sample has a few hundred thousand distinct CDR3 sequences, more than 9% seen once. These same records also appear under a second study, on yellow fever vaccine responses in identical twins.

Source material: PBMCs. The sequence was obtained from a woman younger than 30 in good health.

The DNA for the CDR3 is TGTGCCAGCAGTTTGGGGACGTTTAACACTGAAGCTTTCTTT. Encoded protein: CASSLGTFNTEAFF. The chain combines TRBV12-3 or TRBV12-4 with TRBJ1-1; the D gene is possibly TRBD1 (5 bases). The CDR3 consists of 14 residues. Trimming stripped 3 bases from V and 2 bases from J, with 10 bases between.